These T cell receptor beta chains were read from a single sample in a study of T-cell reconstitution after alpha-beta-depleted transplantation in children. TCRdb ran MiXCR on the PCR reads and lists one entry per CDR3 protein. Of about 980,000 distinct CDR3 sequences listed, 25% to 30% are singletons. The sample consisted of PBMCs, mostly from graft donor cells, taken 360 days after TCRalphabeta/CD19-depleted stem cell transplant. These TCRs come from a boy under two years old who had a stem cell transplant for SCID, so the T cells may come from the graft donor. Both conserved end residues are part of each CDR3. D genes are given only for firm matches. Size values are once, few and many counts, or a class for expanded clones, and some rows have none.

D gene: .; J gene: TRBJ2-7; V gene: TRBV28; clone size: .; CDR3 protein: CASRLGSSYEQYF; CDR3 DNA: TGTGCCAGCAGGCTAGGGAGCTCCTACGAGCAGTACTTC
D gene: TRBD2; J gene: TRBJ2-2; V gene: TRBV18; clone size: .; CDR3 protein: CASSPIGLAGGTGELFF; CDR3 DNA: TGTGCCAGCTCACCTATTGGACTAGCGGGAGGCACCGGGGAGCTGTTTTTT
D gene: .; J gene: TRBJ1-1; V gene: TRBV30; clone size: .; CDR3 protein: CAWRGKEGVNTEAFF; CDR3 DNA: TGTGCCTGGAGGGGCAAGGAGGGGGTGAACACTGAAGCTTTCTTT
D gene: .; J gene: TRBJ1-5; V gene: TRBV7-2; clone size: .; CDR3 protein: CASSSRVFGDQPQHF; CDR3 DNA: TGTGCCAGCAGCTCCAGGGTGTTCGGCGATCAGCCCCAGCATTTT
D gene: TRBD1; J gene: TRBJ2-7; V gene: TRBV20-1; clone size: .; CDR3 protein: CSARGQGGMEQYF; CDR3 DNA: TGCAGTGCTAGAGGACAGGGTGGTATGGAGCAGTACTTC
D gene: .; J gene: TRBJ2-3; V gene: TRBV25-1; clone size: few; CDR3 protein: CASSDTSATDTQYF; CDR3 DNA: TGTGCCAGCAGTGATACGAGCGCAACAGATACGCAGTATTTT
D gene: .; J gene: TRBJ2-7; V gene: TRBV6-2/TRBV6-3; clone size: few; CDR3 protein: CASSYLREQYF; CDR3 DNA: TGTGCCAGCAGTTACCTCCGGGAGCAGTACTTC
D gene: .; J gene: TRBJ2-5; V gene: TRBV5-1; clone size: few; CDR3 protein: CASSLLTVRETQYF; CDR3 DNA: TGCGCCAGCAGCTTGCTAACCGTCCGAGAGACCCAGTACTTC
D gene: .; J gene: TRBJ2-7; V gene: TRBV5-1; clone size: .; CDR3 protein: CASSDASGTPPRQYF; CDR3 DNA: TGCGCCAGCAGCGATGCCTCCGGGACTCCCCCTAGGCAGTACTTC
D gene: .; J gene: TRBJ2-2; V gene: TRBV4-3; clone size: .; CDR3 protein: CASSPDSPNTGELFF; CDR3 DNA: TGCGCCAGCAGCCCGGACAGTCCGAACACCGGGGAGCTGTTTTTT
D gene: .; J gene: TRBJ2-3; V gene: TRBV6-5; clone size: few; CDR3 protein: CASSYGRGQGSTDTQYF; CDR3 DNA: TGTGCCAGCAGTTACGGGCGCGGGCAGGGCAGCACAGATACGCAGTATTTT
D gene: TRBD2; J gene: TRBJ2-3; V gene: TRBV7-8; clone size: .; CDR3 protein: CASSLDIAGGPTDTQYF; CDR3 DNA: TGTGCCAGCAGCTTAGACATAGCGGGGGGACCCACAGATACGCAGTATTTT
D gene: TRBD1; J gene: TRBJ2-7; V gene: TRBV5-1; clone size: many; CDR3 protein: CASSSWTGAPSYEQYF; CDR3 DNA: TGCGCCAGCAGCTCCTGGACAGGGGCCCCCTCCTACGAGCAGTACTTC
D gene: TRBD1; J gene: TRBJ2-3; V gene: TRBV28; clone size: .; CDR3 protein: CASRTGGPDTQYF; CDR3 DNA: TGTGCCAGCAGGACAGGGGGGCCAGATACGCAGTATTTT
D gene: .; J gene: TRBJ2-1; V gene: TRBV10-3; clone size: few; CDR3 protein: CAIEGLGGNEQFF; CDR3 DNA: TGTGCCATCGAGGGGCTAGGGGGCAATGAGCAGTTCTTC
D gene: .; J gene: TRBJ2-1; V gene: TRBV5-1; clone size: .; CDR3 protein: CASSSPSWQGQFF; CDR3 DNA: TGCGCCAGCAGCTCGCCTTCGTGGCAGGGGCAGTTCTTC
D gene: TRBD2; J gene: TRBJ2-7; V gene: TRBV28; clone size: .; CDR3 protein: CASSFAGETYEQYF; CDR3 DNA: TGTGCCAGCAGTTTCGCGGGGGAGACCTACGAGCAGTACTTC
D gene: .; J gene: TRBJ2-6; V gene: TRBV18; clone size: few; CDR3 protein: CASSPATSGSGANVLTF; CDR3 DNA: TGTGCCAGCTCACCAGCGACTTCAGGATCTGGGGCCAACGTCCTGACTTTC
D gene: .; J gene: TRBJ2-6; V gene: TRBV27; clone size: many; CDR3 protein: CASSPPRTSSGANVLTF; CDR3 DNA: TGTGCCAGCAGTCCCCCCCGTACCAGCTCTGGGGCCAACGTCCTGACTTTC
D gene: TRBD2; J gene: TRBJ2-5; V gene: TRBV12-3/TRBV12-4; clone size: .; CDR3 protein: CASSQGLAVTQYF; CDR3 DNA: TGTGCCAGCAGCCAGGGACTAGCGGTGACCCAGTACTTC
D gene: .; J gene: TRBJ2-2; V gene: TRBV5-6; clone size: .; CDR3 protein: CASSVYPPGRENTGELFF; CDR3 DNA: TGTGCCAGCAGCGTATACCCCCCGGGCAGGGAGAACACCGGGGAGCTGTTTTTT
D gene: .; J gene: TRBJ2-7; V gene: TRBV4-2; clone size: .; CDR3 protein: CASSRAAGRDSYEQYF; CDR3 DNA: TGTGCCAGCAGCCGGGCCGCGGGACGGGACTCCTACGAGCAGTACTTC
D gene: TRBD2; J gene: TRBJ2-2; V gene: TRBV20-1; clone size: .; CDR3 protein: CSASTSGGWNTGELFF; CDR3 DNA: TGCAGTGCTTCGACTAGCGGGGGATGGAACACCGGGGAGCTGTTTTTT
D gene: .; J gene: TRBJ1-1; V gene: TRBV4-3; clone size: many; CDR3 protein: CASSPLPNTEAFF; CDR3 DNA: TGCGCCAGCAGCCCGCTTCCGAACACTGAAGCTTTCTTT
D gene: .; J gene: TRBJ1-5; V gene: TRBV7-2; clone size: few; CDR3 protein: CASSLVLQGSQHF; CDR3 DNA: TGTGCCAGCAGCTTAGTCTTGCAGGGGTCCCAGCATTTT
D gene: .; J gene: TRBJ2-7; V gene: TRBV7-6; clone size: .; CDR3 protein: CASGRAYEQYF; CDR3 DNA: TGTGCCAGTGGCAGGGCCTACGAGCAGTACTTC
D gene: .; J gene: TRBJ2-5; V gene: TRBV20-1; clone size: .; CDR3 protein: CSEKLGGTQYF; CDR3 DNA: TGCAGTGAAAAACTGGGGGGGACCCAGTACTTC
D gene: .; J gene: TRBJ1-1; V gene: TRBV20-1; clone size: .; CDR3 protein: CSAQGRRATEAFF; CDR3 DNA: TGCAGTGCCCAGGGGCGCAGGGCGACTGAAGCTTTCTTT